One and the same sample provided the 32 T cell receptor beta chains below, sequenced in a study of CD8+CD57+ T cells in acquired aplastic anemia. Patients included in sequencing had previously demonstrated CD8+CD57+ cell expansion by flow cytometry. TCR beta VDJ and CDR3 profiling used genomic DNA as template. From the reads, TCRdb called clonotypes with MiXCR, one entry per CDR3 protein. The table has about 200,000 distinct CDR3 sequences, 55% to 65% seen once. Sequencing was done on a sample of sorted CD4+, CD8+, or CD8+CD57+ T cells (not recorded which) from PBMCs. The receptors here all came from a human donor with aplastic anemia.

V usage is TRBV12-3 or TRBV12-4 and J usage is TRBJ1-2; TRBD1 is a possible D gene (6 bases). The V and J ends lost 3 bases and 2 bases respectively, with 10 bases between them. The length of the CDR3 is 14 residues. The CDR3 region has the DNA TGTGCCAGCAGTTTCGGACAGACGAACTATGGCTACACCTTC. It yields the protein CASSFGQTNYGYTF.

This clonotype occurred once. CDR3 in DNA: TGTGCCAGCGGGGGAGGGAAGGCCGAGGACACTGAAGCTTTCTTT. Protein product: CASGGGKAEDTEAFF. The rearrangement joins TRBV6-1 to TRBJ1-1; tentative D call: TRBD1 (5 bases). Germline CDR1 and CDR2: MNHNS and SASEGT. V was trimmed by 8 bases and J by 3 bases, leaving 19 bases between them. The CDR3 consists of 15 residues.

This clonotype is a singleton in its sample. The CDR3 sequence: CASSEWAGGYGYTF. CDR3 in DNA: TGTGCCAGCAGTGAATGGGCAGGGGGCTATGGCTACACCTTC. V usage is TRBV2 and J usage is TRBJ1-2, with 7 bases identical to TRBD1. The germline V gene has CDR1 SNHLY and CDR2 FYNNEI. V was clipped by 2 bases and J by 4 bases; unmatched bases: 4. The CDR3 runs to 14 residues.

The chain recombines TRBV28 with TRBJ1-5, with D tentatively TRBD1 (6 bases). The V end lost 3 bases, the J end lost 3 bases, and 12 bases lay between the germline ends. CDR3 length equals 15 residues. Germline V lookup: CDR1 MDHEN, CDR2 SYDVKM. The CDR3 nucleotides are TGTGCCAGCAGTTTCCTGGGGGCAAACAATCAGCCCCAGCATTTT. Amino acids: CASSFLGANNQPQHF. The full variable domain, completed using reference TRBV28 and TRBJ1-5, is DVKVTQSSRYLVKRTGEKVFLECVQDMDHENMFWYRQDPGLGLRLIYFSYDVKMKEKGDIPEGYSVSREKKERFSLILESASTNQTSMYLCASSFLGANNQPQHFGDGTRLSIL.

The chain links TRBV20-1 to TRBJ1-3; no clear D. Germline V gene data show CDR1 as DFQATT and CDR2 as SNEGSKA (reference sequence). CDR3 length: 12 residues. The V end lost 3 bases, the J end lost 4 bases, and 7 bases lay between the germline ends. CDR3 loop: CSARARGNTIYF. CDR3 nucleotides: TGCAGTGCTAGGGCTCGCGGAAACACCATATATTTT.

The gene calls are TRBV20-1 and TRBJ2-7; 13 bases fit TRBD2. Per germline, CDR1 DFQATT and CDR2 SNEGSKA (reference sequence). Germline trimming cut 4 bases from V and 4 bases from J; bases unmatched to any gene: 7. The CDR3 loop spans 15 amino acids. The CDR3 region is CSATGTSGVPYEQYF. DNA for the CDR3: TGCAGTGCTACGGGGACTAGCGGGGTCCCGTACGAGCAGTACTTC.

Comments on this clonotype: The junction and the germline gene differ at one end; a read error may be behind it. This sequence joins TRBV5-1 and TRBJ2-7; a possible D gene is TRBD1 (6 bases). CDR3 length: 14 amino acids. Germline loops: CDR1 SGHRS, CDR2 YFSETQ. CDR3 loop: CASSVGPGAYEQYF. As DNA, the CDR3 is TGTGCCAGCAGCGTAGGACCAGGGGCATACGAGCAGTACTTC.

The chain carries TRBV19 and TRBJ2-1; the match to TRBD2 covers 10 bases. This CDR3 contains 14 residues. CDR1 is LNHDA, CDR2 SQIVND, per germline (reference sequence). V trimming: 5 bases; J trimming: 10 bases; junction bases outside the gene matches: 8. The CDR3 sequence is CASSSLAGGKEQFF. The CDR3 DNA is TGTGCCAGTAGTTCGTTAGCGGGAGGTAAAGAGCAGTTCTTC.

This clonotype was seen a few times. The J gene is TRBJ2-3, the V gene TRBV29-1; 8 nucleotides align to TRBD2. The CDR3 sequence is 11 residues long. The junction had 3 bases not matched to a gene; V was cut back by 7 bases and J by 6 bases. CDR1 is SQVTM, CDR2 ANQGSEA, per germline. CDR3 coding DNA: TGCAGCGGACGGGGGGGGGATACGCAGTATTTT. This codes for CSGRGGDTQYF.

This clonotype has more than one count but fewer than ten. CDR3: CSARDPGWNSPLHF. The DNA for the CDR3 is TGCAGTGCTAGAGATCCAGGGTGGAATTCACCCCTCCACTTT. This chain connects TRBV20-1 to TRBJ1-6; D is perhaps TRBD1 (5 bases). Germline CDR1 is DFQATT and CDR2 is SNEGSKA (reference sequence). CDR3 length: 14 amino acids. V gave up 0 bases and J gave up 7 bases, with 10 bases separating them.

As for this clonotype: Just one base apart from a much larger clone, this may be a read error. The V and J genes are TRBV6-1 and TRBJ2-6; TRBD1 or TRBD2 may be the D gene (5 bases each). CDR1 MNHNS and CDR2 SASEGT come from the germline V gene. This CDR3 has 15 residues. This CDR3 is CASSEGGTGASVLTF. In DNA form, the CDR3 reads TGTGCCAGCAGTGAAGGAGGGACCGGGGCCAGCGTCCTGACTTTC.

CDR3 sequence reads: CASSDSERGGYTF. The CDR3 DNA is TGTGCCAGCAGTGACTCTGAAAGAGGAGGCTACACCTTC. This chain connects TRBV6-4 to TRBJ1-2; D is undetermined. CDR1 is MRHNA and CDR2 is SNTAGT in the germline V gene. The CDR3 is 13 residues long. Trimming shortened V by 0 bases and J by 8 bases, and 10 bases separated the two germline ends.

V is TRBV15 and J is TRBJ2-7, with 12 positions matching TRBD1. The germline gives CDR1 LNHNV, CDR2 YYDKDF (reference sequence). V gave up 2 bases and J gave up 4 bases; unmatched junction bases: 12. This CDR3 has 18 amino acids. This chain's CDR3 is CATSRPFPGQGAYYEQYF. The DNA of the CDR3 is TGTGCCACCAGCAGACCATTTCCGGGACAGGGGGCGTATTACGAGCAGTACTTC.

This clonotype was observed once. The J gene is TRBJ2-1, the V gene TRBV7-8, with D uncertain. Germline lookup yields CDR1 SGHVS and CDR2 FQNEAQ. Trimming pared 2 bases from V and 10 bases from J, leaving 9 bases between. The CDR3 extends over 12 amino acids. This CDR3 reads CASSLRVGEQFF. CDR3 coding DNA: TGTGCCAGCAGCTTACGAGTAGGGGAGCAGTTCTTC. The full variable domain, its missing parts supplied by reference TRBV7-8 and TRBJ2-1, is GAGVSQSPRYKVAKRGQDVALRCDPISGHVSLFWYQQALGQGPEFLTYFQNEAQLDKSGLPSDRFFAERPEGSVSTLKIQRTQQEDSAVYLCASSLRVGEQFFGPGTRLTVL.

V gene TRBV20-1 combines with J gene TRBJ2-7; either TRBD1 or TRBD2 may fit D (6 bases each). The V gene's germline CDR1 is DFQATT and CDR2 SNEGSKA (reference sequence). The CDR3 spans 14 residues. Trimming shortened V by 5 bases and J by 5 bases, and 19 bases separated the two germline ends. CDR3 sequence: CSAGRRGAVDEQYF. CDR3 DNA sequence: TGCAGTGCTGGAAGGAGGGGGGCAGTGGACGAGCAGTACTTC.

This clonotype appeared a few times. The junction departs from the called germline gene at one end, perhaps through a read error. The V call is TRBV19, the J call TRBJ1-2; the D gene is possibly TRBD1 (6 bases). The germline CDR1 and CDR2 sequences are LNHDA and SQIVND (reference sequence). The CDR3 extends over 14 amino acids. The CDR3 is CASSIAAGAYDYTF. For the CDR3, the DNA is TGTGCCAGTAGTATAGCGGCAGGGGCGTATGACTACACCTTC.

This clonotype came up a few times. The genes are TRBV10-3 and TRBJ1-6; D remains ambiguous. V lost 0 bases to trimming and J lost 7 bases, with 4 bases between them. Germline assignment: CDR1 ENHRY and CDR2 SYGVKD. This CDR3 spans 13 amino acids. In DNA form, the CDR3 reads TGTGCCATCAGTGAGTCGACGAATTCACCCCTCCACTTT. Protein product: CAISESTNSPLHF.

The CDR3 spells CASRGGGINEKLFF. CDR3 coding DNA: TGTGCCAGCAGAGGCGGGGGCATTAATGAAAAACTGTTTTTT. The chain joins TRBV7-6 to TRBJ1-4, with a possible D match to TRBD1 (6 bases). Germline V gives CDR1 SGHVS, CDR2 FNYEAQ. CDR3 length equals 14 residues. V was cut by 6 bases and J by 4 bases, with 12 bases left in between.

This chain uses TRBV9 with TRBJ2-3, with 8 bases fitting TRBD1. Germline lookup yields CDR1 SGDLS and CDR2 YYNGEE. V gave up 3 bases and J gave up 3 bases; unmatched junction bases: 6. This CDR3 spans 15 amino acids. DNA of the CDR3: TGTGCCAGCAGCGGAACAGGGGGAGTGACAGATACGCAGTATTTT. Its translation is CASSGTGGVTDTQYF.

V usage is TRBV5-1 and J usage is TRBJ2-3; maybe TRBD1 (5 bases). Germline V lookup: CDR1 SGHRS, CDR2 YFSETQ. The ends were cut back, 0 bases at V and 3 bases at J, with 14 bases in the middle. CDR3 size: 16 residues. The CDR3 loop reads CASSLGRVAGTDTQYF. Here the CDR3 DNA reads TGCGCCAGCAGCTTGGGCAGGGTGGCAGGTACAGATACGCAGTATTTT.

This clonotype was seen more than once but under ten times. This rearrangement joins TRBV25-1 to TRBJ1-2; perhaps TRBD1 as D (6 bases). The CDR3 runs 12 residues. Trimming removed 6 bases at V and 7 bases at J, with 12 bases between. CDR1 and CDR2 (germline): MGHDK, SYGVNS. CDR3 sequence: CASRTGNRGYTF. The CDR3 bases are TGTGCCAGCAGAACAGGGAATCGTGGCTACACCTTC.

This chain uses TRBV7-2 with TRBJ1-5, with 9 bases fitting TRBD1. Germline CDR1 and CDR2: SGHTA and FQGNSA. The CDR3 sequence is 15 residues long. Trimming removed 5 bases from V and 4 bases from J; junction bases left unmatched: 6. CDR3: CASSKDRGRNQPQHF. The CDR3 DNA reads as TGTGCCAGCAGCAAGGACAGGGGCCGGAATCAGCCCCAGCATTTT. The full variable domain, with the rest looked up from reference TRBV7-2 and TRBJ1-5, is GAGVSQSPSNKVTEKGKDVELRCDPISGHTALYWYRQSLGQGLEFLIYFQGNSAPDKSGLPSDRFSAERTGGSVSTLTIQRTQQEDSAVYLCASSKDRGRNQPQHFGDGTRLSIL.

The rearrangement joins TRBV25-1 to TRBJ2-4; 8 nucleotides match TRBD1. The CDR3 has 16 amino acids. Looked up from germline, CDR1 is MGHDK and CDR2 is SYGVNS. V lost 4 bases and J lost 3; bases outside the gene matches: 8. CDR3 bases: TGTGCCAGCAGTGGGCACACAGGGGGAGGCAAAAACATTCAGTACTTC. This codes for CASSGHTGGGKNIQYF.

The rearrangement joins TRBV5-1 to TRBJ1-1, with a possible D match to TRBD1 (5 bases). From germline, CDR1 is SGHRS and CDR2 YFSETQ. This CDR3 spans 14 amino acids. V dropped 0 bases and J dropped 5 bases, with 11 bases sitting between them. The CDR3 loop is CASSLGGFLTEAFF. CDR3 in DNA: TGCGCCAGCAGCTTGGGGGGGTTTCTTACTGAAGCTTTCTTT.

The chain has TRBV29-1 and TRBJ2-7, with 10 bases that match TRBD1. This CDR3 has 13 amino acids. Germline CDR1 SQVTM, CDR2 ANQGSEA. The J segment lost 3 bases and the V segment lost 3 bases, leaving 2 bases of the junction unmatched. The CDR3 region has the DNA TGCAGCGTTGAGGGACAGGGGCTCTACGAGCAGTACTTC. Translation gives CSVEGQGLYEQYF.

A remark on this clonotype: Germline and junction disagree at one end, which may indicate a read error. The chain employs TRBV5-1 and TRBJ2-1; 9 bases are shared with TRBD2. This CDR3 contains 15 residues. Per germline, CDR1 SGHRS and CDR2 YFSETQ. CDR3 DNA sequence: TGTGCCAGCAGCCCGACTAGCGGTATATACAATGAGCAGTTCTTC. Amino acid sequence: CASSPTSGIYNEQFF.

The rearrangement joins TRBV9 to TRBJ2-7; D may be TRBD1 (5 bases). This CDR3 region has 14 residues. Germline-derived CDR1 and CDR2 are SGDLS and YYNGEE. The V end lost 5 bases, the J end lost 3 bases, and 15 bases lay between the germline ends. In nucleotides, the CDR3 is TGTGCCAGCAGTAGGGGTGGTGGGGTCTACGAGCAGTACTTC. It codes for CASSRGGGVYEQYF.

This clonotype was detected a few times. The gene calls are TRBV24-1 and TRBJ2-7; D might be TRBD1 (6 bases). CDR1 is KGHDR, CDR2 SFDVKD, per germline. V lost 2 bases, J lost 5 bases, and 9 bases lay in between. The length of the CDR3 is 13 residues. The CDR3 loop reads CATSDSQGNEQYF. CDR3 nucleotide sequence: TGTGCCACCAGTGATTCACAGGGTAACGAGCAGTACTTC.

The rearrangement uses TRBV20-1 and TRBJ2-2; TRBD2 agrees at 12 bases. V was pared by 0 bases and J by 2 bases, with 4 bases of the junction left unmatched. CDR3 size: 17 residues. Germline V gives CDR1 DFQATT, CDR2 SNEGSKA (reference sequence). CDR3 nucleotides: TGCAGTGCTAGAGATCTAGCGGGAGGGGGTAACACCGGGGAGCTGTTTTTT. Protein product: CSARDLAGGGNTGELFF.

CDR3 loop: CATSLRLGSEQFF. CDR3 in DNA: TGTGCCACCAGTCTTCGGCTCGGTAGTGAGCAGTTCTTC. The V and J genes are TRBV24-1 and TRBJ2-1, with D unclear. The CDR3 consists of 13 residues. Germline V gene sequence: CDR1 KGHDR, CDR2 SFDVKD. V gave up 6 bases and J gave up 9 bases, with 14 bases separating them.

This chain connects TRBV20-1 to TRBJ1-1, with a tentative D call TRBD1 (6 bases). CDR1 DFQATT and CDR2 SNEGSKA come from the germline V gene (reference sequence). V was clipped by 3 bases and J by 8 bases, with 19 bases between them. The CDR3 has 14 residues. The DNA for the CDR3 is TGCAGTGCTAGTTCCCAGGGGCGGAATTTGGAAGCTTTCTTT. Its translation: CSASSQGRNLEAFF.

The V gene is TRBV7-2, the J gene TRBJ2-5; 12 bases agree with TRBD2. CDR1 is SGHTA, CDR2 FQGNSA, per germline. This CDR3 is 17 amino acids long. J lost 5 bases, V lost 5 bases, and 12 bases had no gene match. CDR3 in DNA: TGTGCCAGCAGCGGAGGACTAGCGGGACCTATGGGGGAGACCCAGTACTTC. Its translation: CASSGGLAGPMGETQYF.